This T cell receptor (beta chain) was identified in a study of shared clonotypes between healthy human individuals. Profiled with immunoSEQ multiplex PCR; TCRdb holds only in-frame clones, not every one. The sample holds over 950,000 clones, approximately 80% seen once. A CD45RA+ naive subset and a CD45RA-negative memory subset were split from CD4+ cells. This CDR3 is built from 16 residues. Per germline, CDR1 SGHRS and CDR2 YFSETQ. V shed 0 bases and J shed 0 bases, with 13 bases lying between them. Sequencing used memory CD4+ T cells from PBMCs. Indicated subset: CD45RA-negative fraction. V usage is TRBV5-1 and J usage is TRBJ2-7, with a possible D match to TRBD2 (6 bases). This receptor was identified in a man aged 18 to 35 in good health. Some clones in this sample may be carry-over from other donors' samples. The CDR3, as DNA: TGCGCCAGCAGCTTGGCGACAAGCGGGCCCTCCTACGAGCAGTACTTC. Translated: CASSLATSGPSYEQYF.